The sequence of this T cell receptor beta chain was determined in a study of blood T cell repertoires in COVID-19. CDR3 length: 14 residues. The ends were cut back, 7 bases at V and 0 bases at J, with 10 bases in the middle. Germline V gene sequence: CDR1 KGHDR, CDR2 SFDVKD. Using immunoSEQ multiplex PCR, the repertoire was profiled, and TCRdb retains in-frame clones only, with some absent. The data show more than 60,000 clones, roughly 80% seen once. Material for sequencing was peripheral blood. The chain couples TRBV24-1 to TRBJ2-3; D is undetermined. The receptor was isolated from a human donor in a cohort sampled during active COVID-19. CDR3 nucleotides: TGTGCCACCAGCGACACCGCTAGCACAGATACGCAGTATTTT. Translated, it gives CATSDTASTDTQYF.